The 13 T cell receptor beta chains in this list originate from one sample, sequenced in a study of metastatic and nonmetastatic thyroid tumors. Using MiXCR, TCRdb reanalyzed the PCR reads. Here the sample spans some 17,000 clones, approximately 20% being singletons. No treatment of any kind had been given to any patient before thyroid surgery. The material sequenced was adjacent normal tissue. The receptor set was obtained from a female donor with papillary thyroid cancer or a benign thyroid nodule (not recorded which). Some clones in this sample may be carry-over from other donors' samples.

There are many counts of this clone. This chain links TRBV6-1 with TRBJ2-5; 16 bases match TRBD2. With 6 bases clipped from V and 4 bases from J, the junction kept 11 bases outside the gene matches. Germline V CDR1 and CDR2: MNHNS, SASEGT. The CDR3 extends over 18 amino acids. The DNA for the CDR3 is TGTGCCAGCAGCTTCGGGACTAGCGGGAGGGCCCGGGGAGAGACCCAGTACTTC. Its translation: CASSFGTSGRARGETQYF.

Sample share makes this clone medium-sized. The rearrangement uses TRBV10-3 and TRBJ1-1; D may be TRBD1 (6 bases). Germline V gene sequence: CDR1 ENHRY, CDR2 SYGVKD. Trimming cost V 5 bases and J 2 bases, with 15 bases left between them. CDR3 length equals 15 residues. The CDR3 region has the DNA TGTGCCATCAGTTCATCGACAGGACACAACACTGAAGCTTTCTTT. As protein: CAISSSTGHNTEAFF.

V usage is TRBV20-1 and J usage is TRBJ2-7; 7 bases line up with TRBD1. The trim removed 0 bases at V and 0 bases at J, leaving 5 bases unmatched. The CDR3 covers 15 residues. Germline V lookup: CDR1 DFQATT, CDR2 SNEGSKA (reference sequence). This CDR3 reads CSARDGRDSSYEQYF. CDR3 DNA sequence: TGCAGTGCTAGAGATGGACGGGACAGCTCCTACGAGCAGTACTTC.

Within the sample, this clone is medium-sized (0.01 to 0.1%). The rearrangement joins TRBV6-4 to TRBJ2-2; TRBD2 matches 12 bases. Trimming removed 6 bases from V and 6 bases from J; junction bases left unmatched: 8. The CDR3 totals 16 residues. The germline CDR1 and CDR2 sequences are MRHNA and SNTAGT. In nucleotides, the CDR3 is TGTGCCAGCAGCCCGACTAGCGGGAGCGGTGCCGGGGAGCTGTTTTTT. It encodes CASSPTSGSGAGELFF.

By share, this clone counts as medium-sized. This chain connects TRBV20-1 to TRBJ1-1; 9 nucleotides line up with TRBD1. CDR3 size: 15 residues. CDR1 and CDR2 from the germline V gene are DFQATT and SNEGSKA (reference sequence). With V trimmed by 0 bases and J by 0 bases, 2 bases remained unmatched. The CDR3, as DNA: TGCAGTGCTAGAGAACAGGGGGCGTTGAACACTGAAGCTTTCTTT. Translation gives CSAREQGALNTEAFF.

V usage is TRBV6-1 and J usage is TRBJ1-6; TRBD1 agrees at 7 bases. Trimming took 6 bases from V and 6 from J; bases not matched to a gene: 2. The germline V gene has CDR1 MNHNS and CDR2 SASEGT. This CDR3 has 13 residues. CDR3 region: CASRRDSNSPLHF. CDR3 coding DNA: TGTGCCAGCAGAAGGGACAGTAATTCACCCCTCCACTTT.

Many counts were recorded for this clone. J is TRBJ2-7 and V is TRBV9; perhaps TRBD2 as D (5 bases). Germline values: CDR1 SGDLS, CDR2 YYNGEE. The CDR3 contains 13 residues. Between the trimmed V and J ends, which lost 4 bases and 5 bases, there was a span of 13 bases. The CDR3 here is CASSSSPGNEQYF. Written as DNA, the CDR3 is TGTGCCAGCAGCTCCTCACCCGGGAACGAGCAGTACTTC.

This clone is deemed medium-sized (0.01 to 0.1%). The chain recombines TRBV27 with TRBJ2-7; no reliable D call. This CDR3 has 16 amino acids. The ends were cut back, 2 bases at V and 3 bases at J, with 17 bases in the middle. Germline lookup yields CDR1 MNHEY and CDR2 SMNVEV (reference sequence). The CDR3 bases are TGTGCCAGCAGTTTAATCTCCAGCAACCCTGACTACGAGCAGTACTTC. Translating gives CASSLISSNPDYEQYF.

This clone is labeled medium-sized. The chain recombines TRBV10-2 with TRBJ1-2; D not certain. V was pared by 3 bases and J by 3 bases, with 14 bases between. The CDR3 has 15 residues. The germline V gene encodes CDR1 WSHSY and CDR2 SAAADI. This CDR3 reads CASSERAPEDYGYTF. The CDR3 bases are TGCGCCAGCAGTGAACGAGCACCGGAGGACTATGGCTACACCTTC.

This clone was seen more than once but under ten times. This sequence joins TRBV5-1 and TRBJ2-7, with D unclear. Germline CDR1 SGHRS, CDR2 YFSETQ. V was cut by 1 base and J by 2 bases, with 10 bases left in between. CDR3 length: 14 residues. The CDR3: CASSLFSSTYEQYF. As DNA, the CDR3 is TGCGCCAGCAGCTTGTTTAGCTCCACCTACGAGCAGTACTTC.

Judged by abundance, this clone is medium-sized. The chain has TRBV7-8 and TRBJ2-7; 11 nucleotides line up with TRBD2. With 1 base clipped from V and 0 bases from J, the junction kept 2 bases outside the gene matches. The CDR3 extends over 16 amino acids. The germline V gene has CDR1 SGHVS and CDR2 FQNEAQ. The DNA for the CDR3 is TGTGCCAGCAGCTTAGGAGGACTAGCGGGCTCCTACGAGCAGTACTTC. It translates to CASSLGGLAGSYEQYF.

As to this clone: At one of its ends the junction is not consistent with the germline gene, which may arise from a read error. The chain uses TRBV2 and TRBJ2-3, with D perhaps being TRBD1 or TRBD2 (5 bases each). The CDR3 is 14 residues long. CDR1 and CDR2 (germline): SNHLY, FYNNEI. The chain's CDR3 is CVGEGLTYTDTQYF. The CDR3 DNA sequence: TGTGTCGGAGAGGGGCTGACCTACACAGACACGCAGTATTTT.

This clone was observed many times. V is TRBV5-1 and J is TRBJ1-1; 7 bases align to TRBD1. The CDR3 contains 14 residues. J was trimmed by 0 bases and V by 6 bases; bases with no gene match: 5. Germline values: CDR1 SGHRS, CDR2 YFSETQ. The CDR3 nucleotides read TGCGCCAGCACCAGGGACAGATTGAACACTGAAGCTTTCTTT. Translating it yields CASTRDRLNTEAFF.